This T cell receptor beta chain was found in a study of CD8+ T cells in alopecia areata. Study at large: Treated patients were given oral tofacitinib, which was dosed at 5 to 10 mg twice daily. Study-level results: Scalp lesions, especially in alopecia totalis/universalis, had higher clonality than normal scalp. With patients, TCR sharing proved less clear than in mice, a difference possibly related to HLA.

From germline, CDR1 is SGHRS and CDR2 YFSETQ. V lost 0 bases, J lost 2 bases, and 5 bases stayed unmatched. The CDR3 length is 15 residues. It was cDNA, reverse transcribed from extracted RNA, that served as the sequencing template. Sequencing was performed with immunoSEQ multiplex PCR; in TCRdb, only in-frame clones are kept and a portion is missing. The top ten hold 0.45% of the sample, which has 200,000 to 250,000 clones, 50% to 65% seen once. This clone has more than one count but fewer than ten. The antigen remains unidentified. Both CD4+ and CD8+ T cells were separated by sorting PBMCs. Sequenced material: CD4+ T cells sorted from blood, taken at week 0. The sequence came from a human donor with alopecia areata. The chain uses TRBV5-1 and TRBJ2-7, with 7 nucleotides matching TRBD1. As DNA, the CDR3 is TGCGCCAGCAGCTTGGGTAGGGACAGCACCTACGAGCAGTACTTC. Protein product: CASSLGRDSTYEQYF.